One sample yielded the 17 T cell receptor beta chains listed below, sequenced in a study of blood T cell repertoires in COVID-19. TCRdb keeps only in-frame clones here, not all; method: immunoSEQ multiplex PCR. The profile shows around 200,000 clones, 80% of them singletons. Source material: PBMCs or T cells enriched from blood (not recorded which). The receptors derive from a woman between 35 and 50 years old with acute COVID-19.

Comment on this clone: Within the sample, other DNA sequences also encode this same CDR3. The gene calls are TRBV7-3 and TRBJ2-2; D may be TRBD1 (5 bases). The V and J ends lost 2 bases and 6 bases respectively, with 7 bases between them. This CDR3 region has 13 residues. Germline assignment: CDR1 SGHTA and CDR2 FQGTGA. DNA for the CDR3: TGTGCCAGCAGCTTACAGGGTGCCGGGGAGCTGTTTTTT. Translating it yields CASSLQGAGELFF.

The gene calls are TRBV29-1 and TRBJ2-5, with 7 bases lining up with TRBD1. J gave up 5 bases and V 3 bases, and 9 bases lay outside the gene matches. This CDR3 contains 14 residues. Germline V CDR1 and CDR2: SQVTM, ANQGSEA. The CDR3, as DNA: TGCAGCGTTGACCAATCTCCAGGGGGTGAGACCCAGTACTTC. It translates to CSVDQSPGGETQYF.

The chain carries TRBV18 and TRBJ2-7; 10 bases align to TRBD2. V was clipped by 3 bases and J by 7 bases; unmatched bases: 6. Germline assignment: CDR1 KGHSH and CDR2 LQKENI. The CDR3 length is 14 residues. DNA for the CDR3: TGTGCCAGCTCACCGGGACTAGCGAGTCGGGAGCAGTACTTC. It encodes CASSPGLASREQYF.

The chain combines TRBV19 with TRBJ2-7; 7 nucleotides match TRBD1. V shed 1 base and J 2 bases; nucleotides not matched to a gene: 5. The CDR3 extends over 15 amino acids. In germline, CDR1 is LNHDA, CDR2 SQIVND (reference sequence). CDR3 nucleotide sequence: TGTGCCAGTAGTATAGTGGGGACAGCCACCTACGAGCAGTACTTC. Translating it yields CASSIVGTATYEQYF.

This chain connects TRBV15 to TRBJ1-2; D ambiguous. CDR1 is LNHNV and CDR2 is YYDKDF in the germline V gene (reference sequence). Between the trimmed V and J ends, which lost 0 bases and 3 bases, there was a span of 11 bases. The CDR3 totals 15 residues. The CDR3 region is CATSRDPTDDYGYTF. In DNA form, the CDR3 reads TGTGCCACCAGCAGAGATCCTACAGACGACTATGGCTACACCTTC.

The chain combines TRBV11-2 with TRBJ1-5, with D maybe TRBD1 (5 bases). The CDR3 totals 13 residues. V shed 5 bases and J shed 9 bases, with 14 bases lying between them. Germline assignment: CDR1 SGHAT and CDR2 FQNNGV. CDR3 coding DNA: TGTGCCAGCAGCGAGGAGGGGCTTGGGCCCCAGCATTTT. It translates to CASSEEGLGPQHF.

The CDR3 DNA reads TGTGCCAGCAGTCAACTTGCAACTAATGAAAAACTGTTTTTT. This translates into CASSQLATNEKLFF. The V call is TRBV27, the J call TRBJ1-4; D not certain. The V end was cut by 5 bases, the J end by 0 bases, with 7 bases between. Per the germline V gene, CDR1 is MNHEY and CDR2 is SMNVEV (reference sequence). The CDR3 has 14 residues.

The chain has TRBV7-2 and TRBJ2-3; D gene unclear. In germline, CDR1 is SGHTA, CDR2 FQGNSA. Trimming took 5 bases from V and 3 from J, leaving 6 bases between them. The CDR3 contains 12 residues. CDR3 amino acids: CASSASTDTQYF. The CDR3 nucleotides are TGTGCCAGCAGCGCGAGTACAGATACGCAGTATTTT. Supplemented by reference TRBV7-2 and TRBJ2-3, the full variable domain reads GAGVSQSPSNKVTEKGKDVELRCDPISGHTALYWYRQSLGQGLEFLIYFQGNSAPDKSGLPSDRFSAERTGGSVSTLTIQRTQQEDSAVYLCASSASTDTQYFGPGTRLTVL.

V and J are TRBV7-8 and TRBJ2-4, with 8 positions matching TRBD2. This CDR3 has 14 residues. Germline lookup yields CDR1 SGHVS and CDR2 FQNEAQ. The V segment lost 5 bases and the J segment 5 bases; nucleotides outside the gene matches: 5. The CDR3 coding sequence is TGTGCCAGCAGCCCAATTAGCGGGGAAAACATTCAGTACTTC. This codes for CASSPISGENIQYF.

The chain recombines TRBV28 with TRBJ1-3; TRBD1 matches 9 bases. This CDR3 has 13 amino acids. After removal of 10 bases from V and 2 bases from J, the junction contained 3 bases not matched to a gene. CDR1 MDHEN and CDR2 SYDVKM come from the germline V gene. CDR3 bases: TGTGCCACTAGGACAGGGGCTGGAAACACCATATATTTT. This gives the protein CATRTGAGNTIYF.

This chain connects TRBV30 to TRBJ1-6; 7 positions agree with TRBD1. Germline trimming cut 4 bases from V and 7 bases from J; bases unmatched to any gene: 7. The germline V gene encodes CDR1 GTSNPN and CDR2 SVGIG (reference sequence). The CDR3 extends over 14 amino acids. The CDR3 spells CAWKSTGLNSPLHF. The CDR3 nucleotides read TGTGCCTGGAAATCGACAGGGCTCAATTCACCCCTCCACTTT.

The DNA for the CDR3 is TGTGCCAGCAGTCCACGGCCAGGTTTTTCCTACGAGCAGTACTTC. Translation gives CASSPRPGFSYEQYF. V is TRBV27 and J is TRBJ2-7; D is undetermined. The V end lost 5 bases, the J end lost 1 base, and 15 bases lay between the germline ends. Germline V gene lookup returns CDR1 MNHEY and CDR2 SMNVEV (reference sequence). CDR3 length: 15 amino acids.

This chain connects TRBV10-3 to TRBJ2-3, with 9 bases lining up with TRBD1. CDR3 size: 15 residues. V gave up 10 bases and J gave up 0 bases; unmatched junction bases: 8. Germline V gives CDR1 ENHRY, CDR2 SYGVKD. The DNA of the CDR3 is TGTGCCAGTTGGGACAGGGCCACTAGCACAGATACGCAGTATTTT. It codes for CASWDRATSTDTQYF.

This chain's CDR3 is CASSMGTSGRGGANVLTF. The CDR3 nucleotides are TGTGCCAGTAGTATGGGGACTAGCGGGAGAGGTGGGGCCAACGTCCTGACTTTC. The rearrangement joins TRBV19 to TRBJ2-6; 14 bases map to TRBD2. Germline CDR1 reads LNHDA; CDR2 reads SQIVND (reference sequence). V lost 3 bases and J lost 3; bases outside the gene matches: 4. The CDR3 length is 18 residues.

The genes are TRBV19 and TRBJ2-3, with 7 bases aligning to TRBD2. The CDR3 is 16 residues long. The V and J ends lost 3 bases and 5 bases, in that order; junction bases with no gene match: 11. Germline lookup yields CDR1 LNHDA and CDR2 SQIVND (reference sequence). CDR3 residues: CASSIPRREGEDTQYF. In nucleotides, the CDR3 is TGTGCCAGTAGTATCCCCAGGAGGGAGGGCGAAGATACGCAGTATTTT.

The genes are TRBV5-1 and TRBJ2-5; the D is unclear. Germline CDR1 reads SGHRS; CDR2 reads YFSETQ. Deletions cut 0 bases from V and 0 bases from J, with 6 bases between. The CDR3 length is 14 residues. The CDR3 protein is CASSLAGYQETQYF. CDR3 coding DNA: TGCGCCAGCAGCTTGGCCGGGTACCAAGAGACCCAGTACTTC.

The V gene is TRBV28, the J gene TRBJ2-3; D is perhaps TRBD2 (6 bases). The CDR3 covers 16 residues. V was cut by 1 base and J by 0 bases, with 11 bases left in between. Germline V lookup: CDR1 MDHEN, CDR2 SYDVKM. The CDR3, as DNA: TGTGCCAGCAGTTTATCGGGGGTAGGGAGCACAGATACGCAGTATTTT. Protein sequence: CASSLSGVGSTDTQYF.